This T cell receptor (beta chain) was observed in a study of beta chain features in type 1 diabetes. Heparinised blood was drawn once per donor, averaging about 116 mL. The whole isolated RNA underwent reverse transcription, so sequencing captured expressed TCRB transcripts. Some clones are missing from TCRdb's copy, which holds only in-frame ones; the method was immunoSEQ multiplex PCR. This table has approximately 380,000 clones, about 14% appearing once. Details on this clone: Its specificity is not known.

Findings and caveats of the study: The study left unresolved whether HLA type influences TCRB rearrangement.

V dropped 5 bases and J dropped 2; count of bases not matched to a gene: 9. The CDR3 is 15 amino acids. CDR1 SGHTA and CDR2 FQGNSA come from the germline V gene. The gene calls are TRBV7-2 and TRBJ2-7; 7 nucleotides match TRBD1. This receptor was identified in a woman aged 18-29 years in good health. The specimen was naive CD4+ T cells from blood. CDR3 nucleotide sequence: TGTGCCAGCAGCACTCTTACGGGGACAGCCTACGAGCAGTACTTC. It translates to CASSTLTGTAYEQYF. The full variable domain, in which reference TRBV7-2 and TRBJ2-7 provide the parts outside the CDR3, is GAGVSQSPSNKVTEKGKDVELRCDPISGHTALYWYRQSLGQGLEFLIYFQGNSAPDKSGLPSDRFSAERTGGSVSTLTIQRTQQEDSAVYLCASSTLTGTAYEQYFGPGTRLTVT.